This TCR beta chain appears in the sequencing data of a study of T cells after yellow fever vaccination. On this clonotype: Its cognate antigen is unknown.

This CDR3 spans 11 amino acids. The V end was cut by 11 bases, the J end by 11 bases, with 18 bases between. The germline V gene has CDR1 MGHDK and CDR2 SYGVNS. Study-wide points: Reappearance after the booster was observed for most primary-vaccination clones (about 96% CD4, roughly 90% CD8). From the bulk population, abundant clonotypes could contaminate and appear within FACS-sorted repertoires.

TCR cDNA was made by 5'RACE template switching, adding a universal primer site and UMIs. TCRdb redid the calling of the 5' RACE reads with MiXCR, one entry per CDR3 protein. The sample records about 300,000 distinct CDR3 sequences, 8.7% being singletons. This material consisted of CD4+ T cells sorted from PBMCs, taken 5 days after the yellow fever booster vaccination. This sequence originates from a man aged 18 to 30 who received the YFV17D yellow fever vaccine. This chain uses TRBV25-1 with TRBJ1-1; D is uncertain. CDR3 region: CAFSPKSRAFF. CDR3 in DNA: TGTGCCTTTTCCCCCAAAAGCAGGGCTTTCTTT. Full variable domain (missing parts from reference TRBV25-1 and TRBJ1-1): EADIYQTPRYLVIGTGKKITLECSQTMGHDKMYWYQQDPGMELHLIHYSYGVNSTEKGDLSSESTVSRIRTEHFPLTLESARPSHTSQYLCAFSPKSRAFFGQGTRLTVV.